The present TCR beta chain was sequenced within a study of cytomegalovirus exposure and HLA in healthy donors. The germline CDR1 and CDR2 sequences are MNHEY and SMNVEV (reference sequence). This CDR3 contains 14 residues. V gave up 3 bases and J gave up 3 bases; unmatched junction bases: 3. The PCR used 60 Vbeta and 13 Jbeta primers. How the authors handled the data: The authors later counted 70 million to 80 million unique TCR beta chains, around 9.9 million of them shared. This table comes from immunoSEQ multiplex PCR, and its TCRdb copy is limited to in-frame clones, with some not included. Clonal size and the V and J genes are those of that table, whereas D and trimming came from the DNA. The table shows approximately 190,000 clones, with about 89% occurring only once. Study conclusions and caveats: Presence/absence analysis assumed near-uniform sequencing depth across donors.

As regards this clone: The antigen is unknown.

Participants comprised healthy donors of bone marrow. The material sequenced was PBMCs. This chain links TRBV27 with TRBJ2-7, with 9 bases lining up with TRBD2. The receptor's source is a man younger than 45 in good health and CMV-seronegative. CDR3 in DNA: TGTGCCAGCAGTTTGATAGCGGGAGTCTACGAGCAGTACTTC. Translated: CASSLIAGVYEQYF.